This T cell receptor beta chain was sequenced for a study of cytomegalovirus exposure and HLA in healthy donors. The CDR3 is 13 amino acids. Germline CDR1 SGHRS, CDR2 YFSETQ. V lost 2 bases and J lost 5, with 10 bases in between. 60 Vbeta and 13 Jbeta primers were used in PCR. The method was immunoSEQ multiplex PCR; TCRdb's version includes in-frame clones alone and lacks a portion of them. The sample records 110,000 to 150,000 clones, roughly 76% being singletons. The clonotype originates from a human donor in good health. The source material was PBMCs. The chain combines TRBV5-1 with TRBJ2-5; D is unresolved. CDR3 region: CASSFQAEETQYF. CDR3 nucleotides: TGCGCCAGCAGCTTTCAAGCTGAGGAGACCCAGTACTTC. The full variable domain, in which reference TRBV5-1 and TRBJ2-5 provide the parts outside the CDR3, is KAGVTQTPRYLIKTRGQQVTLSCSPISGHRSVSWYQQTPGQGLQFLFEYFSETQRNKGNFPGRFSGRQFSNSRSEMNVSTLELGDSALYLCASSFQAEETQYFGPGTRLLVL.